Shown below are 32 T cell receptor beta chains from a single sample sequenced in a study of radiotherapy plus CTLA-4 blockade in lung cancer. Some clones are missing from TCRdb's copy, which holds only in-frame ones; the method was immunoSEQ multiplex PCR. Of 70,000 to 95,000 clones listed, approximately 80% are singletons. The source material was peripheral blood, sampled from a patient treated with radiotherapy plus ipilimumab. The origin of the receptors is a human donor with non-small cell lung cancer that progressed on radiotherapy plus ipilimumab.

The V call is TRBV4-3, the J call TRBJ2-1, with D possibly TRBD1 on 6 matching bases. Germline loops: CDR1 LGHNA, CDR2 YSLEER. CDR3 length: 15 residues. The V and J ends lost 4 bases and 5 bases respectively, with 15 bases between them. In nucleotides, the CDR3 is TGCGCCAGCAGCCGAACAGGGAAAGGAAACAATGAGCAGTTCTTC. Translated: CASSRTGKGNNEQFF.

The chain has TRBV2 and TRBJ1-4; no firm D call. In germline, CDR1 is SNHLY, CDR2 FYNNEI. The V end was cut by 10 bases, the J end by 0 bases, with 9 bases between. The CDR3 contains 13 residues. In nucleotides, the CDR3 is TGTGCCACCACCGGGACAACTAATGAAAAACTGTTTTTT. Translated: CATTGTTNEKLFF.

The CDR3: CASSEGLSGNTIYF. The CDR3 coding sequence is TGTGCCAGCAGTGAAGGACTATCTGGAAACACCATATATTTT. The gene calls are TRBV2 and TRBJ1-3; no reliable D call. Between the trimmed V and J ends, which lost 1 base and 1 base, there was a span of 5 bases. The CDR3 is made up of 14 amino acids. Germline-derived CDR1 and CDR2 are SNHLY and FYNNEI.

V usage is TRBV11-2 and J usage is TRBJ2-5; 9 bases match TRBD1. CDR1 is SGHAT and CDR2 is FQNNGV in the germline V gene. V was pared by 5 bases and J by 7 bases, with 5 bases of the junction left unmatched. CDR3 length: 13 amino acids. Here the CDR3 reads CASSIQTGGTQYF. The CDR3 DNA follows: TGTGCCAGCAGCATCCAGACAGGGGGGACCCAGTACTTC.

About this clone: Relative to the germline gene, one junction end is altered; a read error may explain this. The chain carries TRBV18 and TRBJ1-4; 7 positions match TRBD1. The CDR3 is made up of 16 amino acids. From germline, CDR1 is KGHSH and CDR2 LQKENI. CDR3 residues: CANSRQPRTGGEKLFF. Written as DNA, the CDR3 is TGTGCCAACTCACGACAACCAAGGACAGGTGGTGAAAAACTGTTTTTT. Using reference TRBV18 and TRBJ1-4 for the parts outside the CDR3, the full variable domain is NAGVMQNPRHLVRRRGQEARLRCSPMKGHSHVYWYRQLPEEGLKFMVYLQKENIIDESGMPKERFSAEFPKEGPSILRIQQVVRGDSAAYFCANSRQPRTGGEKLFFGSGTQLSVL.

This clone showed up just a few times. The chain couples TRBV7-2 to TRBJ1-6; D gene ambiguous. The CDR3 has 15 amino acids. The V gene's germline CDR1 is SGHTA and CDR2 FQGNSA. The V and J ends lost 0 bases and 7 bases respectively, with 10 bases between them. The CDR3 reads CASSLAVGINSPLHF. The CDR3 DNA sequence: TGTGCCAGCAGCTTAGCGGTCGGAATAAATTCACCCCTCCACTTT.

The rearrangement joins TRBV2 to TRBJ1-2, with D possibly being TRBD1 (5 bases). V was clipped by 3 bases and J by 4 bases, with 15 bases between them. This CDR3 has 15 residues. Germline V CDR1 and CDR2: SNHLY, FYNNEI. CDR3 in DNA: TGTGCCAGCAGTGACTCGGAGGGGATATCCTATGGCTACACCTTC. Protein: CASSDSEGISYGYTF.

This chain uses TRBV5-1 with TRBJ2-3, with 11 bases aligning to TRBD2. Germline V gene lookup returns CDR1 SGHRS and CDR2 YFSETQ. The CDR3 contains 16 residues. V lost 4 bases to trimming and J lost 1 base; unmatched junction nucleotides: 5. The CDR3 nucleotides read TGCGCCAGCAGCGTCGGGACTAGCGGAGGCACAGATACGCAGTATTTT. Encoded protein: CASSVGTSGGTDTQYF.

The CDR3 protein is CASSIPHRWYQETQYF. CDR3 nucleotides: TGTGCCAGCAGCATCCCCCACCGGTGGTACCAAGAGACCCAGTACTTC. This chain joins TRBV7-4 and TRBJ2-5; no firm D call. The germline V and J ends were trimmed by 5 bases and 0 bases, with 16 bases remaining between them. Germline V gives CDR1 SGHVT, CDR2 SQSDAQ. The CDR3 is 16 amino acids.

The chain carries TRBV13 and TRBJ1-4; tentatively, D is TRBD1 (6 bases). CDR1 PRHDT and CDR2 FYEKMQ come from the germline V gene (reference sequence). The CDR3 length is 16 residues. The V end was cut by 3 bases, the J end by 5 bases, with 16 bases between. The CDR3 loop reads CASSFRRQAHNEKLFF. The CDR3 nucleotides read TGTGCCAGCAGCTTCCGACGACAGGCCCACAATGAAAAACTGTTTTTT. The whole variable domain, filled in from reference TRBV13 and TRBJ1-4, reads AAGVIQSPRHLIKEKRETATLKCYPIPRHDTVYWYQQGPGQDPQFLISFYEKMQSDKGSIPDRFSAQQFSDYHSELNMSSLELGDSALYFCASSFRRQAHNEKLFFGSGTQLSVL.

V and J are TRBV19 and TRBJ2-5, with TRBD2 identical over 9 bases. V shed 1 base, J shed 7 bases, and the junction held 10 bases outside the gene matches. Germline loops: CDR1 LNHDA, CDR2 SQIVND (reference sequence). The CDR3 runs to 16 residues. The CDR3 nucleotides read TGTGCCAGTAGTATAGGCGGGAGGGCAGAAGGAGGGACCCAGTACTTC. Amino acids: CASSIGGRAEGGTQYF.

The CDR3 DNA is TGTGCCAGCAGCTTATCCCGTCTGGAGACCCAGTACTTC. Its translation is CASSLSRLETQYF. The gene calls are TRBV7-7 and TRBJ2-5; no clear D gene. The CDR3 totals 13 residues. V lost 2 bases and J lost 5, with 9 bases in between. Germline values: CDR1 SSHAT, CDR2 FNYEAQ (reference sequence).

The chain employs TRBV7-8 and TRBJ2-3; 9 nucleotides line up with TRBD1. The CDR3 runs to 18 residues. Per the germline V gene, CDR1 is SGHVS and CDR2 is FQNEAQ. Unmatched junction bases numbered 10, after V lost 0 bases and J lost 3 bases. The CDR3 nucleotides are TGTGCCAGCAGCTTAGCGCGCGTTGGGACAGGGTGGACAGATACGCAGTATTTT. It is translated as CASSLARVGTGWTDTQYF.

The CDR3, as DNA: TGTGCCAGCAGCCGACAGGGGGCGAACTACGAGCAGTACTTC. The encoded protein is CASSRQGANYEQYF. The chain links TRBV6-1 to TRBJ2-7; 10 bases map to TRBD1. The CDR3 contains 14 residues. CDR1 is MNHNS, CDR2 SASEGT, per germline. Trimming cost V 6 bases and J 3 bases; bases outside gene matches: 5.

The chain has TRBV29-1 and TRBJ1-2; TRBD1 agrees at 7 bases. Germline values: CDR1 SQVTM, CDR2 ANQGSEA. The CDR3 is 13 amino acids. The trim removed 4 bases at V and 8 bases at J, leaving 10 bases unmatched. CDR3 coding DNA: TGCAGCGTTGGGTTCGGGACAGTACGCGGCTACACCTTC. Protein product: CSVGFGTVRGYTF.

This clone has more than one count but fewer than ten. The rearrangement joins TRBV19 to TRBJ2-7; D is possibly TRBD1 (6 bases). Germline loops: CDR1 LNHDA, CDR2 SQIVND (reference sequence). The CDR3 has 13 amino acids. Trimming removed 3 bases at V and 1 base at J, with 7 bases between. The CDR3 nucleotides are TGTGCCAGTAGTATGGGGGCATCCTACGAGCAGTACTTC. Its translation is CASSMGASYEQYF.

This clone appeared once. The chain links TRBV9 to TRBJ2-5, with D perhaps being TRBD1 or TRBD2 (6 bases each). The CDR3 length is 14 residues. Germline V CDR1 and CDR2: SGDLS, YYNGEE. V gave up 2 bases and J gave up 4 bases, with 12 bases separating them. CDR3 in DNA: TGTGCCAGCAGCGTTCGGGGGCGAGGAGAGACCCAGTACTTC. This codes for CASSVRGRGETQYF.

The chain carries TRBV27 and TRBJ2-1; no reliable D call. This CDR3 has 15 residues. The V gene's germline CDR1 is MNHEY and CDR2 SMNVEV (reference sequence). The ends were cut back, 5 bases at V and 1 base at J, with 12 bases in the middle. CDR3 amino acids: CASSPRSTSYNEQFF. The CDR3 DNA follows: TGTGCCAGCAGTCCGCGGAGTACTTCCTACAATGAGCAGTTCTTC.

The chain couples TRBV11-3 to TRBJ2-1; no clear D gene. The germline V and J ends were trimmed by 5 bases and 6 bases, with 14 bases remaining between them. This CDR3 comprises 14 residues. Germline V gives CDR1 SGHNT, CDR2 YENEEA. The CDR3 DNA is TGTGCCAGCAGCGCTATGGGGTCTTTCAATGAGCAGTTCTTC. It codes for CASSAMGSFNEQFF.

J is TRBJ1-2 and V is TRBV5-4; D not resolved. V was trimmed by 5 bases and J by 4 bases, leaving 15 bases between them. CDR3 length equals 14 residues. Germline-derived CDR1 and CDR2 are SGHNT and YYREEE (reference sequence). The CDR3 bases are TGTGCCAGCAGTTTAGCAACTTCGGGCTATGGCTACACCTTC. This gives the protein CASSLATSGYGYTF.

The chain combines TRBV7-9 with TRBJ1-4; D might be TRBD1 (6 bases). CDR3 length: 14 residues. Germline loops: CDR1 SEHNR, CDR2 FQNEAQ (reference sequence). The V and J ends lost 4 bases and 3 bases respectively, with 9 bases between them. The CDR3 spells CASSSQGANEKLFF. In DNA, the CDR3 is TGTGCCAGCAGCTCACAGGGTGCTAATGAAAAACTGTTTTTT.

The V gene is TRBV2, the J gene TRBJ2-1; 9 bases match TRBD2. V dropped 6 bases and J dropped 2; count of bases not matched to a gene: 8. Germline CDR1 and CDR2: SNHLY and FYNNEI. The CDR3 is 16 amino acids. CDR3 DNA: TGTGCCAGCAGGACCGGGACTAGCCCTGCCTACAATGAGCAGTTCTTC. It codes for CASRTGTSPAYNEQFF.

This chain links TRBV2 with TRBJ1-1; the D is unclear. V lost 8 bases, J lost 0 bases, and 7 bases lay in between. The CDR3 length is 12 residues. From germline, CDR1 is SNHLY and CDR2 FYNNEI. CDR3 region: CASQGMNTEAFF. In DNA, the CDR3 is TGTGCCAGCCAAGGAATGAACACTGAAGCTTTCTTT.

The chain links TRBV15 to TRBJ2-2; TRBD1 is a possible D gene (6 bases). CDR1 is LNHNV, CDR2 YYDKDF, per germline (reference sequence). V shed 0 bases and J shed 6 bases, with 11 bases lying between them. The CDR3 spans 15 residues. The CDR3 protein is CATSREVGAAGELFF. CDR3 DNA sequence: TGTGCCACCAGCAGAGAGGTGGGGGCGGCCGGGGAGCTGTTTTTT.

This clone was counted only a few times. The chain combines TRBV5-4 with TRBJ2-7; 7 bases align to TRBD1. Germline V gene lookup returns CDR1 SGHNT and CDR2 YYREEE (reference sequence). The CDR3 extends over 13 amino acids. Trimming removed 4 bases from V and 3 bases from J; junction bases left unmatched: 4. CDR3 bases: TGTGCCAGCAGCCCGGGACAGCTCTACGAGCAGTACTTC. This translates into CASSPGQLYEQYF.

The chain links TRBV10-3 to TRBJ1-1; D perhaps matches TRBD1 (5 bases). The V gene lost 11 bases and the J gene lost 4 bases, with 14 bases spanning the gap. CDR1 is ENHRY and CDR2 is SYGVKD in the germline V gene. The CDR3 is 12 residues long. In DNA, the CDR3 is TGTGCCTCCGGGGCAGAGGGCACTGAAGCTTTCTTT. Protein: CASGAEGTEAFF.

The J gene is TRBJ2-1, the V gene TRBV27; possibly TRBD1 for D (6 bases). The V end was cut by 4 bases, the J end by 0 bases, with 10 bases between. Germline CDR1 reads MNHEY; CDR2 reads SMNVEV (reference sequence). The CDR3 extends over 15 amino acids. The CDR3 DNA reads as TGTGCCAGCAGTTCCACAGGGAACTCCTACAATGAGCAGTTCTTC. As protein: CASSSTGNSYNEQFF.

The V call is TRBV6-1, the J call TRBJ2-7, with D tentatively TRBD1 or TRBD2 (5 bases each). Trimming pared 9 bases from V and 2 bases from J, leaving 11 bases between. The length of the CDR3 is 12 residues. Germline CDR1 MNHNS, CDR2 SASEGT. The DNA of the CDR3 is TGTGCCAGTGCCCGGGGCCCCTACGAGCAGTACTTC. Its translation is CASARGPYEQYF.

The chain links TRBV7-8 to TRBJ2-1, with TRBD1 as a possible D gene (6 bases). Trimming stripped 5 bases from V and 1 base from J, with 15 bases between. Looked up from germline, CDR1 is SGHVS and CDR2 is FQNEAQ. The CDR3 consists of 16 residues. The CDR3 is CASSPRWGLSYNEQFF. The CDR3 nucleotides read TGTGCCAGCAGCCCAAGGTGGGGGCTTTCCTACAATGAGCAGTTCTTC.

This chain uses TRBV11-3 with TRBJ2-2; the match to TRBD2 covers 7 bases. After removal of 2 bases from V and 4 bases from J, the junction contained 10 bases not matched to a gene. This CDR3 contains 17 residues. Germline V gene lookup returns CDR1 SGHNT and CDR2 YENEEA. In DNA, the CDR3 is TGTGCCAGCAGCTTAATGGTGGGAGGGCCGAGCACCGGGGAGCTGTTTTTT. This codes for CASSLMVGGPSTGELFF.

The rearrangement joins TRBV7-6 to TRBJ2-5; the D is unclear. The J call may be faulty, since TRBJ2-7 better matches the DNA end. Germline V CDR1 and CDR2: SGHVS, FNYEAQ. There are 14 residues in the CDR3. The CDR3 loop reads CASSLGGPKYEQYF. CDR3 sequence (DNA): TGTGCCAGCAGCTTAGGGGGTCCAAAGTACGAGCAGTACTTC.

CDR3 residues: CASRSNTEAFF. The CDR3 DNA follows: TGTGCCAGCAGATCGAACACTGAAGCTTTCTTT. The chain combines TRBV19 with TRBJ1-1, with D unresolved. V was clipped by 9 bases and J by 1 base, with 6 bases between them. The CDR3 length is 11 residues. Germline V lookup: CDR1 LNHDA, CDR2 SQIVND (reference sequence).